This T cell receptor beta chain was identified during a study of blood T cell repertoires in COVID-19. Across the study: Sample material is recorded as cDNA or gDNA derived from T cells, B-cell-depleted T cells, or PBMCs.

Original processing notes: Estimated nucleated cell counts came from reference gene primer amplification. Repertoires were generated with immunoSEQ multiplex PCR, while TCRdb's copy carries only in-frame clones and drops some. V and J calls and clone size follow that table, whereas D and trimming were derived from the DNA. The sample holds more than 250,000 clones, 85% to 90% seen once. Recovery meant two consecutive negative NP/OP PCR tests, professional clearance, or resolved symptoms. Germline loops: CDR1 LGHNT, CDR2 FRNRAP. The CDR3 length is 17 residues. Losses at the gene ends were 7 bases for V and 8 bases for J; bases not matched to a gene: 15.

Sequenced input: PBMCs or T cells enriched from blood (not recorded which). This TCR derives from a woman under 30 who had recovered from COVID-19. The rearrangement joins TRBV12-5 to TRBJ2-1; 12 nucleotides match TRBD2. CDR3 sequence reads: CASDWNALAGGSHEQFF. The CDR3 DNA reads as TGTGCTAGTGACTGGAACGCCCTAGCGGGGGGGAGCCATGAGCAGTTCTTC. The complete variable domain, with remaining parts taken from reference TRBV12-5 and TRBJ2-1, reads DARVTQTPRHKVTEMGQEVTMRCQPILGHNTVFWYRQTMMQGLELLAYFRNRAPLDDSGMPKDRFSAEMPDATLATLKIQPSEPRDSAVYFCASDWNALAGGSHEQFFGPGTRLTVL.